This T cell receptor beta chain was documented in a study of CXCR3-negative and CXCR3-positive naive CD8 T cells. Study-wide context: Per library, roughly 1.6 +/- 0.3 million reads; around 150 million TRB reads overall.

All TRB cDNA libraries came from 5' RACE performed with UMI labels. TCRdb reanalyzed the 5' RACE reads and collapses them to one entry per CDR3 protein, without DNA. The data show approximately 100,000 distinct CDR3 sequences, and the top ten clones hold just over 0.35%. Concerning this clonotype: The antigen remains unidentified.

CDR3 length equals 13 residues. Germline lookup yields CDR1 DFQATT and CDR2 SNEGSKA (reference sequence). Findings of the study overall: The TRB CDR3s that CXCR3-positive naive cells carried were more hydrophobic than those of CXCR3-negative naive cells. Similarly elevated diversity marked both naive subsets, with memory CD8+ cells showing far lower diversity.

This sequence originates from a human donor in good health. Some clones in this sample may be carry-over from other donors' samples. Sequencing used naive CXCR3+ CD8+ T cells from blood. As to subset: CD45RO-CCR7+CD27+CD95- naive CD8+ T cells expressing CXCR3 (TNR3+). The chain has TRBV20-1 and TRBJ1-4; TCRdb's D call of TRBD1 is untestable without DNA. CDR3 sequence reads: CSAGTGDVVKLFF.